This T cell receptor beta chain emerged from a study of cytomegalovirus exposure and HLA in healthy donors. Study-level findings and limits: Cytomegalovirus association was listed for under 200 TCR beta chains. It was assumed in the presence/absence analyses that sequencing depth was roughly uniform across donors.

This clone showed up just a few times. The antigen remains undetermined. Amplification used 60 Vbeta primers and 13 Jbeta primers. Sequencing used immunoSEQ multiplex PCR; TCRdb keeps in-frame clones, though not all of them. The profile shows about 140,000 clones, about 80% of them singletons. Germline V gene lookup returns CDR1 MNHEY and CDR2 SMNVEV (reference sequence). The CDR3 is made up of 14 amino acids. The source of this sequence is a middle-aged woman in good health and CMV-seronegative. This chain uses TRBV27 with TRBJ2-5, with D perhaps matching TRBD2 (5 bases). With the DNA end fitting TRBJ2-7 better, the J assignment may be wrong. Material for sequencing was PBMCs. This CDR3 reads CASSFSGNSYEQYF. CDR3 coding DNA: TGTGCCAGCAGTTTTTCGGGGAACTCCTACGAGCAGTACTTC.